This note documents a single TCR beta chain sequence. The sample is drawn from a study of Ad26.COV2.S vaccination and SARS-CoV-2 variants. Background on the study: As a participant in COV1001, the donor was in the Ad26.COV2.S trial arm.

This CDR3 is 13 amino acids long. Trimming removed 6 bases at V and 3 bases at J, with 11 bases between. Looked up from germline, CDR1 is MDHEN and CDR2 is SYDVKM. The treatment was: roughly 18 received Ad26.COV2.S at low or high dose, single or two shots; about 5 received placebo; per-sample allocation not given. Collection of samples fell on day 63 after the first vaccine or placebo injection. Vaccination used an Ad26 vector expressing Wuhan-strain SARS-CoV-2 spike. Sequenced by immunoSEQ multiplex PCR; TCRdb stores in-frame clones only, minus some. The sample has about 480,000 clones; roughly nine tenths are singletons.

This TCR derives from a person aged 18-65 years who received the Ad26.COV2.S COVID-19 vaccine or a placebo. The sample in question was peripheral blood, obtained in a trial of Ad26.COV2.S vaccine versus placebo. This sequence joins TRBV28 and TRBJ1-1; TRBD1 is a possible D gene (5 bases). CDR3 protein: CASRGRAYTEAFF. The DNA for the CDR3 is TGTGCCAGCAGAGGCAGGGCCTACACTGAAGCTTTCTTT.